The rows below give T cell receptor beta chains drawn from one sample of a study of regulatory T cells in long-lasting Graves disease. Via MiXCR, TCRdb re-called the multiplex PCR reads, giving one row per CDR3 protein. The table lists approximately 400,000 distinct CDR3 sequences, 23% of them singletons, with around 24% in the top ten. Sample: peripheral blood mononuclear cells (PBMCs), taken when the disease was refractory, from a patient treated with antithyroid drugs. The receptors originated from a female donor with Graves disease. The CDR3 runs from the conserved cysteine through the conserved F or W. Fields, in order: CDR3 length, D gene, V gene, clone size, J gene, CDR3 DNA, CDR3 protein. A D gene is named only where the DNA matches it firmly. Not all rows give a size; the values are once, few, many and, for expanded clones, a class.

len: 16
d_gene: NA
v_gene: TRBV6-1
abundance: many
j_gene: TRBJ1-5
CDR3nt: TGTGCCAGCAGTGAAGACGCGGGGGGCGGGAATCAGCCCCAGCATTTT
CDR3aa: CASSEDAGGGNQPQHF

len: 15
d_gene: NA
v_gene: TRBV19
abundance: NA
j_gene: TRBJ1-1
CDR3nt: TGTGCCAGTAGTCTCCCCACGGCAAGTAACACTGAAGCTTTCTTT
CDR3aa: CASSLPTASNTEAFF

len: 14
d_gene: TRBD1
v_gene: TRBV3-1
abundance: few
j_gene: TRBJ1-2
CDR3nt: TGTGCCAGCAGCCAAGAGACAGGGAGCTATGGCTACACCTTC
CDR3aa: CASSQETGSYGYTF

len: 15
d_gene: NA
v_gene: TRBV6-1
abundance: few
j_gene: TRBJ2-2
CDR3nt: TGTGCCAGCAGTGAGGCAAACATCAACACCGGGGAGCTGTTTTTT
CDR3aa: CASSEANINTGELFF

len: 14
d_gene: NA
v_gene: TRBV29-1
abundance: few
j_gene: TRBJ1-4
CDR3nt: TGCAGCGGTACCTTTAGACAAACTAATGAAAAACTGTTTTTT
CDR3aa: CSGTFRQTNEKLFF

len: 14
d_gene: TRBD1
v_gene: TRBV6-1
abundance: NA
j_gene: TRBJ1-5
CDR3nt: TGTGCCACCGACAGGGATTGGGGCAATCAGCCCCAGCATTTT
CDR3aa: CATDRDWGNQPQHF

len: 12
d_gene: NA
v_gene: TRBV12-5
abundance: many
j_gene: TRBJ1-1
CDR3nt: TGTGCTAGTGGTTTGGGGGACACTGAAGCTTTCTTT
CDR3aa: CASGLGDTEAFF

len: 16
d_gene: NA
v_gene: TRBV28
abundance: NA
j_gene: TRBJ1-6
CDR3nt: TGTGCCAGCAGTCCCGTCGGCGCAATCTATAATTCACCCCTCCACTTT
CDR3aa: CASSPVGAIYNSPLHF

len: 16
d_gene: TRBD2
v_gene: TRBV7-9
abundance: few
j_gene: TRBJ2-7
CDR3nt: TGTGCCAGCAGCGCGATAGCGGGAGATCGATCCTACGAGCAGTACTTC
CDR3aa: CASSAIAGDRSYEQYF

len: 12
d_gene: NA
v_gene: TRBV29-1
abundance: few
j_gene: TRBJ2-7
CDR3nt: TGCAGCGTTGGGTCTAGCGACTACGAGCAGTACTTC
CDR3aa: CSVGSSDYEQYF

len: 13
d_gene: NA
v_gene: TRBV20-1
abundance: many
j_gene: TRBJ2-4
CDR3nt: TGCAGTGCTCCCTCCCTAGCCAAAAACATTCAGTACTTC
CDR3aa: CSAPSLAKNIQYF

len: 14
d_gene: NA
v_gene: TRBV9
abundance: few
j_gene: TRBJ1-4
CDR3nt: TGTGCCAGCAGCTCAGGAGACCCTAATGAAAAACTGTTTTTT
CDR3aa: CASSSGDPNEKLFF

len: 17
d_gene: TRBD2
v_gene: TRBV5-8
abundance: NA
j_gene: TRBJ2-2
CDR3nt: TGTGCCAGCAGCCTTTGGTCCGGGACTAGCGCTACCGGGGAGCTGTTTTTT
CDR3aa: CASSLWSGTSATGELFF

len: 16
d_gene: NA
v_gene: TRBV4-1
abundance: few
j_gene: TRBJ1-2
CDR3nt: TGCGCCAGCAGCCAAGATCAAGATAGCCTGCTCGATGGCTACACCTTC
CDR3aa: CASSQDQDSLLDGYTF

len: 13
d_gene: NA
v_gene: TRBV5-1
abundance: many
j_gene: TRBJ2-7
CDR3nt: TGCGCCAGCAGCTTGTACGGCGGGCACGAGCAGTACTTC
CDR3aa: CASSLYGGHEQYF

len: 19
d_gene: TRBD2
v_gene: TRBV9
abundance: few
j_gene: TRBJ2-4
CDR3nt: TGTGCCAGCAGCGTAGGGGGCGGGAGAGGATTAGGAGCCAAAAACATTCAGTACTTC
CDR3aa: CASSVGGGRGLGAKNIQYF

len: 14
d_gene: NA
v_gene: TRBV20-1
abundance: few
j_gene: TRBJ1-1
CDR3nt: TGCAGTGCTAGTGGCAGTTCCATGAACACTGAAGCTTTCTTT
CDR3aa: CSASGSSMNTEAFF

len: 16
d_gene: NA
v_gene: TRBV27
abundance: few
j_gene: TRBJ1-6
CDR3nt: TGTGCCAGCACTTTATTCGGGAGCTCCTATAATTCACCCCTCCACTTT
CDR3aa: CASTLFGSSYNSPLHF

len: 22
d_gene: TRBD2
v_gene: TRBV12-5
abundance: many
j_gene: TRBJ2-2
CDR3nt: TGTGCTAGTGGTTCGATGCCCATGGTAAAACTAGCGGGAGGGCCGGGGACCGGGGAGCTGTTTTTT
CDR3aa: CASGSMPMVKLAGGPGTGELFF

len: 14
d_gene: NA
v_gene: TRBV9
abundance: NA
j_gene: TRBJ1-2
CDR3nt: TGTGCCAGCAGCGTAGAAGCAACAGGGCTTGGCTACACCTTC
CDR3aa: CASSVEATGLGYTF

len: 16
d_gene: TRBD1
v_gene: TRBV28
abundance: NA
j_gene: TRBJ1-4
CDR3nt: TGTGCCAGCAGTTTGGGGACAGGTTTATTGGGTGAAAAACTGTTTTTT
CDR3aa: CASSLGTGLLGEKLFF

len: 16
d_gene: TRBD1
v_gene: TRBV5-1
abundance: few
j_gene: TRBJ1-1
CDR3nt: TGCGCCAGCAGCTTGGTGCCAGGGGGAACGAACACTGAAGCTTTCTTT
CDR3aa: CASSLVPGGTNTEAFF

len: 12
d_gene: NA
v_gene: TRBV7-9
abundance: few
j_gene: TRBJ1-2
CDR3nt: TGTGCCAGCAGCAACTCAGGTCTGGGCTACACCTTC
CDR3aa: CASSNSGLGYTF

len: 15
d_gene: TRBD1
v_gene: TRBV20-1
abundance: few
j_gene: TRBJ2-7
CDR3nt: TGCAGTGCTAGACCTCCGGGGACAGCCAGTAGGGAGCAGTACTTC
CDR3aa: CSARPPGTASREQYF

len: 19
d_gene: TRBD2
v_gene: TRBV6-5
abundance: many
j_gene: TRBJ2-7
CDR3nt: TGTGCCAGCAGTTTCTCGACTAGCGGGAGCCGTTTTCTCTCCTACGAGCAGTACTTC
CDR3aa: CASSFSTSGSRFLSYEQYF

len: 14
d_gene: TRBD1
v_gene: TRBV30
abundance: many
j_gene: TRBJ1-5
CDR3nt: TGTGCCTGGACTTCGGGACAGGGCAATCAGCCCCAGCATTTT
CDR3aa: CAWTSGQGNQPQHF

len: 14
d_gene: TRBD1
v_gene: TRBV4-1
abundance: NA
j_gene: TRBJ2-7
CDR3nt: TGCGCCAGCAGGGAAACAGGGGGCTCCTACGAGCAGTACTTC
CDR3aa: CASRETGGSYEQYF

len: 12
d_gene: NA
v_gene: TRBV29-1
abundance: NA
j_gene: TRBJ2-7
CDR3nt: TGCGGCGTTGAAAGGGGTAGCTACGAGCAGTACTTC
CDR3aa: CGVERGSYEQYF

len: 12
d_gene: NA
v_gene: TRBV28
abundance: NA
j_gene: TRBJ1-2
CDR3nt: TGTGCCAGCAGTTGGGGGTGGAGGGGCTACACCTTC
CDR3aa: CASSWGWRGYTF

len: 14
d_gene: NA
v_gene: TRBV2
abundance: many
j_gene: TRBJ1-2
CDR3nt: TGTGCCAGCAGTTTAGGGCAGGGGAACTATGGCTACACCTTC
CDR3aa: CASSLGQGNYGYTF

len: 12
d_gene: TRBD1
v_gene: TRBV29-1
abundance: few
j_gene: TRBJ1-1
CDR3nt: TGCAGCGTTTGGACAGGGAACACTGAAGCTTTCTTT
CDR3aa: CSVWTGNTEAFF

len: 15
d_gene: TRBD2
v_gene: TRBV24-1
abundance: many
j_gene: TRBJ2-5
CDR3nt: TGTGCCACCAGTGATCTCGGACTAGCTGAAGAGACCCAGTACTTC
CDR3aa: CATSDLGLAEETQYF

len: 14
d_gene: TRBD1
v_gene: TRBV29-1
abundance: NA
j_gene: TRBJ2-7
CDR3nt: TGCAGCGTCCGAACGGACAGGGGCCTCTACGAGCAGTACTTC
CDR3aa: CSVRTDRGLYEQYF

len: 12
d_gene: NA
v_gene: TRBV9
abundance: few
j_gene: TRBJ2-2
CDR3nt: TGTGCCAGCAGCGCCTTCACCGGGGAGCTGTTTTTT
CDR3aa: CASSAFTGELFF

len: 14
d_gene: TRBD2
v_gene: TRBV27
abundance: NA
j_gene: TRBJ2-7
CDR3nt: TGTGCCAGCAGGCTACTAGCGGGAACCAACGAGCAGTACTTC
CDR3aa: CASRLLAGTNEQYF

len: 12
d_gene: NA
v_gene: TRBV5-6
abundance: many
j_gene: TRBJ1-1
CDR3nt: TGTGCCAGCAGCTTGCAGGACACTGAAGCTTTCTTT
CDR3aa: CASSLQDTEAFF

len: 15
d_gene: TRBD1
v_gene: TRBV30
abundance: few
j_gene: TRBJ2-7
CDR3nt: TGTGCCTGGAGATCAACCGGGACAGGCACCTACGAGCAGTACTTC
CDR3aa: CAWRSTGTGTYEQYF

len: 14
d_gene: TRBD1
v_gene: TRBV20-1
abundance: NA
j_gene: TRBJ1-1
CDR3nt: TGCAGTGCTAGAGAACAGGGGGCGCGGTCTGAAGCTTTCTTT
CDR3aa: CSAREQGARSEAFF

len: 15
d_gene: NA
v_gene: TRBV3-1
abundance: NA
j_gene: TRBJ1-5
CDR3nt: TGTGCCAGCAGCCAAGAAGGGGGTCTTTATCAGCCCCAGCATTTT
CDR3aa: CASSQEGGLYQPQHF

len: 17
d_gene: TRBD2
v_gene: TRBV7-2
abundance: few
j_gene: TRBJ2-7
CDR3nt: TGTGCCAGCAGCCATAGATCCGGGACTAGCAAGGCCTACGAGCAGTACTTC
CDR3aa: CASSHRSGTSKAYEQYF

len: 16
d_gene: NA
v_gene: TRBV2
abundance: many
j_gene: TRBJ2-4
CDR3nt: TGTGCCAGCAGTGAAGGCGGCGGAATAGCCAAAAACATTCAGTACTTC
CDR3aa: CASSEGGGIAKNIQYF

len: 9
d_gene: NA
v_gene: TRBV7-2
abundance: NA
j_gene: TRBJ1-2
CDR3nt: TGTGCCAGCAGCTTTAGCTACACCTTC
CDR3aa: CASSFSYTF

len: 13
d_gene: TRBD1
v_gene: TRBV29-1
abundance: few
j_gene: TRBJ1-6
CDR3nt: TGCAGCGTCCGGGAGGGGGCGAATTCACCCCTCCACTTT
CDR3aa: CSVREGANSPLHF

len: 13
d_gene: NA
v_gene: TRBV7-2
abundance: many
j_gene: TRBJ1-2
CDR3nt: TGTGCCAGCAGCACCGGGACACGGCCTAGCTACACCTTC
CDR3aa: CASSTGTRPSYTF

len: 15
d_gene: TRBD2
v_gene: TRBV7-2
abundance: NA
j_gene: TRBJ2-7
CDR3nt: TGTGCCAGCAGCTTAGCGACTAGCGGGGCCTACGAGCAGTACTTC
CDR3aa: CASSLATSGAYEQYF

len: 13
d_gene: NA
v_gene: TRBV4-2
abundance: NA
j_gene: TRBJ1-2
CDR3nt: TGTGCCAGCAGCCAAGGGGCCGATGTGGGCTACACCTTC
CDR3aa: CASSQGADVGYTF